The text below deals with one T cell receptor beta chain. CDR1 and CDR2 from the germline V gene are SGDLS and YYNGEE. This CDR3 has 13 amino acids. Trimming cost V 2 bases and J 8 bases; bases outside gene matches: 4. The data originate from a study of blood T cell repertoires in COVID-19. Study processing details: Estimation of nucleated cell counts was performed using reference gene primer amplification. Data came from immunoSEQ multiplex PCR; TCRdb stores just in-frame clones and leaves some out. Clone size and V and J calls were adopted from that table, with D and trimming inferred from the DNA. The sample has about 670,000 clones, 85% to 90% seen once.

Material: peripheral blood. This chain uses TRBV9 with TRBJ2-1; 7 bases align to TRBD1. This TCR was sampled from a woman between 18 and 29 years old with acute or convalescent COVID-19. The CDR3 nucleotides are TGTGCCAGCAGCGTCGACAGGGCCCATGAGCAGTTCTTC. It encodes CASSVDRAHEQFF.